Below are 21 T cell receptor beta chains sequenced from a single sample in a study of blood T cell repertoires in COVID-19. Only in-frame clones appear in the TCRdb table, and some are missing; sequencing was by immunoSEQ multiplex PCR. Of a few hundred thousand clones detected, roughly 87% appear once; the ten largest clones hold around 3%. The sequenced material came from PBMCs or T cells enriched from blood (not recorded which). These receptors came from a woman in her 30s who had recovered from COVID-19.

The CDR3 is CASSVDHSSGNTIYF. The CDR3 nucleotides read TGTGCCAGCAGCGTAGATCACTCCTCGGGAAACACCATATATTTT. The V gene is TRBV9, the J gene TRBJ1-3, with D uncertain. V was shortened by 0 bases and J by 4 bases, with 11 bases between the two germline ends. This CDR3 is 15 amino acids long. The germline gives CDR1 SGDLS, CDR2 YYNGEE.

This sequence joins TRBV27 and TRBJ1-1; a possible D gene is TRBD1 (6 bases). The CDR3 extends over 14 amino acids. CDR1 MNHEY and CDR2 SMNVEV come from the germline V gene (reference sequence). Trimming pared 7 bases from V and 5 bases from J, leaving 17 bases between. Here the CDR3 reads CASTAGGGWTEAFF. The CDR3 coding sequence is TGTGCCAGCACCGCCGGGGGGGGCTGGACTGAAGCTTTCTTT.

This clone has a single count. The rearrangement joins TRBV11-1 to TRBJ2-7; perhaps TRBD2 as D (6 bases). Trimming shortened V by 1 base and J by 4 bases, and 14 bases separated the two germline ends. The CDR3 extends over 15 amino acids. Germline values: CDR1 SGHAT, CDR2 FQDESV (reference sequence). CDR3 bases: TGTGCCAGCAGCTTAGTTGGCGGGGCTGGGTACGAGCAGTACTTC. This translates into CASSLVGGAGYEQYF.

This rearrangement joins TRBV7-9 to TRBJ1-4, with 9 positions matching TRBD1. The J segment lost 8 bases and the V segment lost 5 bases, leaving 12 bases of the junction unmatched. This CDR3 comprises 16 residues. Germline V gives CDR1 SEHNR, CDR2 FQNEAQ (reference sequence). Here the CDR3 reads CASSPYPGQGYEKLFF. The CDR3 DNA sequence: TGTGCCAGCAGCCCCTACCCGGGACAGGGTTACGAAAAACTGTTTTTT. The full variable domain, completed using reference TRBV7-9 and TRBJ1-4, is DTGVSQNPRHKITKRGQNVTFRCDPISEHNRLYWYRQTLGQGPEFLTYFQNEAQLEKSRLLSDRFSAERPKGSFSTLEIQRTEQGDSAMYLCASSPYPGQGYEKLFFGSGTQLSVL.

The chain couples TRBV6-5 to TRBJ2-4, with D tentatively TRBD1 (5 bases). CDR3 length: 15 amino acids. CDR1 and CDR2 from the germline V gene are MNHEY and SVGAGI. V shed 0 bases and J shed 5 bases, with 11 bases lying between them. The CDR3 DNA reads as TGTGCCAGCAGTTACTCGCGGACATTCGAAAACATTCAGTACTTC. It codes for CASSYSRTFENIQYF.

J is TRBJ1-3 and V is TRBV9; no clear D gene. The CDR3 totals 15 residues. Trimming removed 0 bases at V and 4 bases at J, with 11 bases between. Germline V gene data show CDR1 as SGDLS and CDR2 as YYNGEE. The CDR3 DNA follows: TGTGCCAGCAGCGTAGGCGTCAACTCCGGAAACACCATATATTTT. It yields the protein CASSVGVNSGNTIYF.

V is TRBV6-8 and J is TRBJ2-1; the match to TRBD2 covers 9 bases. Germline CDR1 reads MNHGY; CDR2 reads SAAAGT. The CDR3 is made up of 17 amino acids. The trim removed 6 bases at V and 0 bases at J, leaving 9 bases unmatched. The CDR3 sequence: CASRYSGRKPSYNEQFF. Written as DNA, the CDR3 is TGTGCCAGCAGATACAGCGGGAGGAAGCCCTCCTACAATGAGCAGTTCTTC.

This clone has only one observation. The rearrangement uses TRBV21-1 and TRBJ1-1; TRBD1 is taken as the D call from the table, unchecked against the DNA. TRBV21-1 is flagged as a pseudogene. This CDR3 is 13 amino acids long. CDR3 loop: CARRGHLNTEAFF. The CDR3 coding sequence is TGTGCCAGGAGGGGGCATTTGAACACTGAAGCTTTCTTT.

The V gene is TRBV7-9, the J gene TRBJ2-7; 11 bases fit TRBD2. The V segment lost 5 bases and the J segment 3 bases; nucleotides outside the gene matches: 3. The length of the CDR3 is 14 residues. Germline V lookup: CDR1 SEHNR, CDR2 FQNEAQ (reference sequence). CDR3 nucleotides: TGTGCCAGCAGCGACGGGACTAGCGGCTACGAGCAGTACTTC. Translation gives CASSDGTSGYEQYF.

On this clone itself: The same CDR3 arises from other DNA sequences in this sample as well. The CDR3 DNA follows: TGTGCCAGCAGCTCCAGGACAGGGGGACAGGAAAAACTGTTTTTT. Its protein product is CASSSRTGGQEKLFF. This chain joins TRBV7-2 and TRBJ1-4; 10 bases fit TRBD1. This CDR3 has 15 amino acids. The germline V gene has CDR1 SGHTA and CDR2 FQGNSA. The ends lost 4 bases at V and 8 bases at J; junction bases unmatched: 7.

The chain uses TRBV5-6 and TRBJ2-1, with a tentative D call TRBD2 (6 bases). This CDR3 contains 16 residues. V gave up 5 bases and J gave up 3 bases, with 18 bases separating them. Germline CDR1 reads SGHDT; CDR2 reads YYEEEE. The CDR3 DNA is TGTGCCAGCAGTCTTGCGGCGGGACTTGTCTACAATGAGCAGTTCTTC. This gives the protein CASSLAAGLVYNEQFF.

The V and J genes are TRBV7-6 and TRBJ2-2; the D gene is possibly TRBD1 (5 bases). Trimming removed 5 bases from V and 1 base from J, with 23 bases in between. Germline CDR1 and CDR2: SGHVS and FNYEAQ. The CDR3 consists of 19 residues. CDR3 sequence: CASSLTASGAGLNTGELFF. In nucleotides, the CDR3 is TGTGCCAGCAGCCTTACAGCCAGTGGGGCAGGCTTGAACACCGGGGAGCTGTTTTTT.

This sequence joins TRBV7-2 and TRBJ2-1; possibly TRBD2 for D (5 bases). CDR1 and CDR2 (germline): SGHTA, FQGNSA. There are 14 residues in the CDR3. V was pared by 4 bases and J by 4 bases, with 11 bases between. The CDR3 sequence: CASSYGESYNEQFF. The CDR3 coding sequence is TGTGCCAGCAGCTATGGGGAGAGTTACAATGAGCAGTTCTTC.

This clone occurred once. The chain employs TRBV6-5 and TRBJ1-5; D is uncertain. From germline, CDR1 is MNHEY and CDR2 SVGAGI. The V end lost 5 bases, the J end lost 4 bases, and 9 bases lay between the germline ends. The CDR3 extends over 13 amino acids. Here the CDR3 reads CASSPGPNQPQHF. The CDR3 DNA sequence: TGTGCCAGCAGTCCCGGTCCAAATCAGCCCCAGCATTTT.

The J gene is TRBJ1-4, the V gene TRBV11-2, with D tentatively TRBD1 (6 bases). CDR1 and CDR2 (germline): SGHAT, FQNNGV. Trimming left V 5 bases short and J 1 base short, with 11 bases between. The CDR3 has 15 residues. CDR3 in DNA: TGTGCCAGCAGCCTATGGACAGAAACTAATGAAAAACTGTTTTTT. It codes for CASSLWTETNEKLFF.

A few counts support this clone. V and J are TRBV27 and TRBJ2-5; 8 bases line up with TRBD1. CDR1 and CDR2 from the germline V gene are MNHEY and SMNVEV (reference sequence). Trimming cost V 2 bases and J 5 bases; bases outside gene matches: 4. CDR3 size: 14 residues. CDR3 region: CASSLQGARETQYF. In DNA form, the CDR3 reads TGTGCCAGCAGTTTACAGGGGGCGAGGGAGACCCAGTACTTC.

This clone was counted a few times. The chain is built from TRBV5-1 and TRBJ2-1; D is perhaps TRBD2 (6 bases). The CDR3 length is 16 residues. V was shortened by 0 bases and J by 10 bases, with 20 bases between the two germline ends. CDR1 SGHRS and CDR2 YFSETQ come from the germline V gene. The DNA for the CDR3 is TGCGCCAGCAGCTTGGATGGACTACCCCCCCCAGGAGAGCAGTTCTTC. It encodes CASSLDGLPPPGEQFF.

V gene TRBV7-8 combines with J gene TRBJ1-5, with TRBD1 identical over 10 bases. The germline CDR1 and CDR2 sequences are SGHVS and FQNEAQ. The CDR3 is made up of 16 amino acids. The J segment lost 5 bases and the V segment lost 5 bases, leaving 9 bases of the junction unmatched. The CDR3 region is CASSDRRDRGYQPQHF. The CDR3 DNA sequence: TGTGCCAGCAGCGACCGCCGGGACAGGGGTTATCAGCCCCAGCATTTT.

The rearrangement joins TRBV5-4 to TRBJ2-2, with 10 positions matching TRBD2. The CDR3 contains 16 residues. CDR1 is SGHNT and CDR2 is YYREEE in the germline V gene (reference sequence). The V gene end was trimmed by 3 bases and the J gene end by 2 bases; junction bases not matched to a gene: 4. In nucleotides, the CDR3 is TGTGCCAGCAGCTCCAGGACTAGCGGCAACACCGGGGAGCTGTTTTTT. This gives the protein CASSSRTSGNTGELFF.

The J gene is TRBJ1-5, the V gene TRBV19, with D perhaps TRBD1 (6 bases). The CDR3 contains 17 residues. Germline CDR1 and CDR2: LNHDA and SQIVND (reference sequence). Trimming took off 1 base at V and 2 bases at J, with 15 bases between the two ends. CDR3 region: CASSIGWSAGGNQPQHF. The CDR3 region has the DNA TGTGCCAGTAGTATAGGTTGGTCGGCAGGGGGCAATCAGCCCCAGCATTTT.

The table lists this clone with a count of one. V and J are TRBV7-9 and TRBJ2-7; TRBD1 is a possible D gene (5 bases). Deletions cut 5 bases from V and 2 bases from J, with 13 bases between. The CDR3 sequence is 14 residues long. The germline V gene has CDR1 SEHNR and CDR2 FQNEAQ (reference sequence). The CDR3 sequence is CASSTRQIPYEQYF. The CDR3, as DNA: TGTGCCAGCAGCACGAGACAGATTCCCTACGAGCAGTACTTC.